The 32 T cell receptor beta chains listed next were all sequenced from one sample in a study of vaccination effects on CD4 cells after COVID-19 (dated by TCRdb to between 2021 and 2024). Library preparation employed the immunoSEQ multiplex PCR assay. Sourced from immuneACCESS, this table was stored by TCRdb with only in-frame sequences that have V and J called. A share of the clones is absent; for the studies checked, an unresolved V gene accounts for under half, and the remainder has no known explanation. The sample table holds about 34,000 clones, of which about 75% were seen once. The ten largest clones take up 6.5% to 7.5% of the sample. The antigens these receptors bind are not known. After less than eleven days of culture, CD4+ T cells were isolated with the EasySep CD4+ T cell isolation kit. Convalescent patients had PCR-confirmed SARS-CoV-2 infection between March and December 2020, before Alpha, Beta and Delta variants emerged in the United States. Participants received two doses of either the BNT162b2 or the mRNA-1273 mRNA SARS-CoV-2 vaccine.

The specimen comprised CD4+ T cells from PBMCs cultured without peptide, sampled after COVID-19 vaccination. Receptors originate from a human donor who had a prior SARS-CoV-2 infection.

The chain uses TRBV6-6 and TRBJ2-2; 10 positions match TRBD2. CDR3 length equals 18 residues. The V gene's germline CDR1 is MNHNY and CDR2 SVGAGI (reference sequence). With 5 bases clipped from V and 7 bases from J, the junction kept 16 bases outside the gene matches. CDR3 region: CASSRQLLSGGRVGELFF. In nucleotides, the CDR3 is TGTGCCAGCAGTCGCCAGCTTCTTAGCGGGGGGCGCGTCGGGGAGCTGTTTTTT.

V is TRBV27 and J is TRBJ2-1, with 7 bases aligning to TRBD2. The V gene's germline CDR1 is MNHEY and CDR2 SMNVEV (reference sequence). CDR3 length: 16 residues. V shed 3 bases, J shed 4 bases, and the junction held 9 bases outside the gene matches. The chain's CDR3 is CASSFTRGGAYNEQFF. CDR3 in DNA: TGTGCCAGCAGTTTTACTCGCGGGGGAGCGTACAATGAGCAGTTCTTC.

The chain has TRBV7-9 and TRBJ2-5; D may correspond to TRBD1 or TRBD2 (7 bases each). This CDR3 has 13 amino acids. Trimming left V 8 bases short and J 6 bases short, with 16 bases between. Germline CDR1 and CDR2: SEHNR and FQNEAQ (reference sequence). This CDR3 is CASVPGGGKTQYF. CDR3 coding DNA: TGTGCCAGCGTCCCAGGGGGAGGGAAGACCCAGTACTTC. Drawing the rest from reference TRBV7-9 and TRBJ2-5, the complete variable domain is DTGVSQNPRHKITKRGQNVTFRCDPISEHNRLYWYRQTLGQGPEFLTYFQNEAQLEKSRLLSDRFSAERPKGSFSTLEIQRTEQGDSAMYLCASVPGGGKTQYFGPGTRLLVL.

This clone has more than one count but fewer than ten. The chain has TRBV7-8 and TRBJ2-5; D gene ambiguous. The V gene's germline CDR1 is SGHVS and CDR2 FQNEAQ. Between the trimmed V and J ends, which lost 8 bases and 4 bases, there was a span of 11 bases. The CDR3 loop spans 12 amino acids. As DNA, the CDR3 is TGTGCCAGCGGGTGGCCGGGAGAGACCCAGTACTTC. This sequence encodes CASGWPGETQYF. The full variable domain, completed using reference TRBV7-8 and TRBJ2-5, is GAGVSQSPRYKVAKRGQDVALRCDPISGHVSLFWYQQALGQGPEFLTYFQNEAQLDKSGLPSDRFFAERPEGSVSTLKIQRTQQEDSAVYLCASGWPGETQYFGPGTRLLVL.

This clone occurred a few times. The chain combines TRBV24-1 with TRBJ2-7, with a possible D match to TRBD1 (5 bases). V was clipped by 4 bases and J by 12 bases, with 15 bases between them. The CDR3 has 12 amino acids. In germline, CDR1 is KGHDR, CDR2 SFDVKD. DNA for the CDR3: TGTGCCACCAGTGAGGAACAGGATAAGTGGTACTTC. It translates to CATSEEQDKWYF.

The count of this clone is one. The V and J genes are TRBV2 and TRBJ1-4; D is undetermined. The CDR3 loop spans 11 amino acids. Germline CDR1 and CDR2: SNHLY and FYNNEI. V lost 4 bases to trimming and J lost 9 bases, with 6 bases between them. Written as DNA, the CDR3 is TGTGCCAGCAGTGTAGGTCAAAAACTGTTTTTT. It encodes CASSVGQKLFF.

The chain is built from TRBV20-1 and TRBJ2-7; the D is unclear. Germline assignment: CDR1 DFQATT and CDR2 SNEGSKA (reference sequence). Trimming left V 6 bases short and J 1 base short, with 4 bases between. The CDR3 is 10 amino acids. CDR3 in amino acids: CSAGSYEQYF. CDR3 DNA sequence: TGCAGTGCGGGGTCCTACGAGCAGTACTTC.

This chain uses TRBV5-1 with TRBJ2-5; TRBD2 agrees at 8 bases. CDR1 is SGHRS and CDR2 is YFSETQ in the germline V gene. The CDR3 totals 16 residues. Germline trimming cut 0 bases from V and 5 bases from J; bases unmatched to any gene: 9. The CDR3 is CASSLGLAGNEETQYF. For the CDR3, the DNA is TGCGCCAGCAGCTTGGGTTTAGCGGGGAACGAGGAGACCCAGTACTTC. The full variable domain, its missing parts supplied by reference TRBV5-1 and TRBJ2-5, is KAGVTQTPRYLIKTRGQQVTLSCSPISGHRSVSWYQQTPGQGLQFLFEYFSETQRNKGNFPGRFSGRQFSNSRSEMNVSTLELGDSALYLCASSLGLAGNEETQYFGPGTRLLVL.

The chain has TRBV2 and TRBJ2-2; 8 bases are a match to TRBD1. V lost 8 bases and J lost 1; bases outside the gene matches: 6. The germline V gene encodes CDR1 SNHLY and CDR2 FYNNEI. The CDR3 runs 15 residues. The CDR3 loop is CASRTDRGNTGELFF. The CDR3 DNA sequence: TGTGCCAGCCGAACCGACAGGGGGAACACCGGGGAGCTGTTTTTT.

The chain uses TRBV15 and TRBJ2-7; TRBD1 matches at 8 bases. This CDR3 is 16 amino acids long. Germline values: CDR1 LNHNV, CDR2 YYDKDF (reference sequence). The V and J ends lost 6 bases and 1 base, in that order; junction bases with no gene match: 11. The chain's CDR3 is CATRSPGTGKSYEQYF. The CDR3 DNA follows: TGTGCCACCAGATCCCCCGGGACAGGTAAATCCTACGAGCAGTACTTC.

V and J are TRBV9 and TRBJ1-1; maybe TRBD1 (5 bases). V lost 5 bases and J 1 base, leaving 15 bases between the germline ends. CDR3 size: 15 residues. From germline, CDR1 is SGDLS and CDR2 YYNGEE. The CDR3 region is CASSPDWGRNTEAFF. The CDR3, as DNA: TGTGCCAGCAGTCCCGACTGGGGGAGGAACACTGAAGCTTTCTTT.

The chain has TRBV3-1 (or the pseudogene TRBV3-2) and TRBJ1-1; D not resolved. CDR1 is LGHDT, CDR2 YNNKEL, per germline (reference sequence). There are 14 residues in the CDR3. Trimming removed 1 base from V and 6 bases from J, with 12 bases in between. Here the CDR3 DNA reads TGTGCCAGCAGCCAAGGGTTGGCCGTACCTGAAGCTTTCTTT. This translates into CASSQGLAVPEAFF.

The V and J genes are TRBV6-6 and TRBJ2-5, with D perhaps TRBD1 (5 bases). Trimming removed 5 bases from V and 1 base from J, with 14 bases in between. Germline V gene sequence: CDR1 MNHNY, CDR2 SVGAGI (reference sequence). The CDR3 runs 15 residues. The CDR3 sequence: CASSKGRRSQETQYF. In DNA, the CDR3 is TGTGCCAGCAGTAAGGGGCGGCGGAGCCAAGAGACCCAGTACTTC.

In DNA form, the CDR3 reads TGTGCCAGCAGTGAATGGGACGCGTACTACAATGAGCAGTTCTTC. Encoded protein: CASSEWDAYYNEQFF. The chain couples TRBV6-1 to TRBJ2-1; D is tentatively TRBD1 or TRBD2 (5 bases each). Germline CDR1 and CDR2: MNHNS and SASEGT. The V gene lost 2 bases and the J gene lost 3 bases, with 11 bases spanning the gap. The CDR3 length is 15 residues.

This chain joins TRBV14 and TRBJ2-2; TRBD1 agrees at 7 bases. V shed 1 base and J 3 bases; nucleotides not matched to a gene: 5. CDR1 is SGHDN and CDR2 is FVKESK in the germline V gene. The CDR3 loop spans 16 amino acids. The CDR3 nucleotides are TGTGCCAGCAGCCAAGTTGGGGGACAGTACACCGGGGAGCTGTTTTTT. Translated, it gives CASSQVGGQYTGELFF.

This CDR3 reads CASSQDPHGLGKETQYF. DNA for the CDR3: TGTGCCAGCAGCCAAGATCCCCATGGACTAGGGAAAGAGACCCAGTACTTC. This chain connects TRBV4-2 to TRBJ2-5; 7 bases match TRBD2. V was pared by 0 bases and J by 3 bases, with 10 bases of the junction left unmatched. The CDR3 has 17 amino acids. Germline CDR1 and CDR2: LGHNA and YNFKEQ.

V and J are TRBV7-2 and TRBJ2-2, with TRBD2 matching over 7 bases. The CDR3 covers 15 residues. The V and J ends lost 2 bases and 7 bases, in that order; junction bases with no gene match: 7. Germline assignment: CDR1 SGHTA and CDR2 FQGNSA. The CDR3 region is CASSLYVREGGELFF. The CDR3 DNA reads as TGTGCCAGCAGCTTATACGTCAGGGAGGGCGGGGAGCTGTTTTTT.

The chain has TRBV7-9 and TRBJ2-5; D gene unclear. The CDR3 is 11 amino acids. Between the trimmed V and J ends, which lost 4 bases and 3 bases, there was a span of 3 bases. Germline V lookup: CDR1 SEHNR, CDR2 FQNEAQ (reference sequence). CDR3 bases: TGTGCCAGCAGCTCAAAAGAGACCCAGTACTTC. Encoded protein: CASSSKETQYF.

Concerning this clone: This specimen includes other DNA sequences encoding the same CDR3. CDR3 in amino acids: CASSLRLYGYTF. The CDR3 nucleotides are TGTGCCAGCAGTTTACGGCTCTATGGCTACACCTTC. V gene TRBV28 combines with J gene TRBJ1-2; unclear D gene. Germline lookup yields CDR1 MDHEN and CDR2 SYDVKM. The CDR3 sequence is 12 residues long. V was clipped by 2 bases and J by 4 bases, with 5 bases between them.

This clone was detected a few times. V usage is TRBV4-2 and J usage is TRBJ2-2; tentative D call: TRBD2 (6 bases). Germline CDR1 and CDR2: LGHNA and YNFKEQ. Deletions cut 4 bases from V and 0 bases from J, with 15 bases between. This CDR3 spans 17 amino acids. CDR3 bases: TGTGCCAGCAGCCGGCAGCCGGGACTGGCGAACACCGGGGAGCTGTTTTTT. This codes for CASSRQPGLANTGELFF.

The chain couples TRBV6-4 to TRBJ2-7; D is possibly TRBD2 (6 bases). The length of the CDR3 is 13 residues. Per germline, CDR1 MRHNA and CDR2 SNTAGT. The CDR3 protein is CASSALSGPPVGV. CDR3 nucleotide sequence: TGTGCCAGCAGTGCGCTTAGCGGACCTCCCGTCGGGGTC.

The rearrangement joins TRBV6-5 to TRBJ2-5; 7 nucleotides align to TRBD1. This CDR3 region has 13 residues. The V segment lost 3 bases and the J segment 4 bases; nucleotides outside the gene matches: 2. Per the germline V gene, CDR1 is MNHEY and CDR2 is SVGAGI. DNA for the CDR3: TGTGCCAGCAGTTATTCAGGGGGAGAGACCCAGTACTTC. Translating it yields CASSYSGGETQYF.

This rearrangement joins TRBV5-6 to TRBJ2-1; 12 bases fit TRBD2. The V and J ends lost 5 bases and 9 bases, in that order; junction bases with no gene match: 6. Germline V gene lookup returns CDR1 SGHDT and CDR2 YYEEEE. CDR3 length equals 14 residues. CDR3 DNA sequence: TGTGCCAGCAGGACGACTAGCGGGAGTATTGAGCAGTTCTTC. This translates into CASRTTSGSIEQFF.

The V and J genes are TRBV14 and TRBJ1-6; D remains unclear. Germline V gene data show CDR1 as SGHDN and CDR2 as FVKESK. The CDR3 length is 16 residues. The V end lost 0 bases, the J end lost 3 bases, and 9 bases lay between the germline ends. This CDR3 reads CASSQDLGNYNSPLHF. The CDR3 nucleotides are TGTGCCAGCAGCCAAGATTTGGGGAACTATAATTCACCCCTCCACTTT.

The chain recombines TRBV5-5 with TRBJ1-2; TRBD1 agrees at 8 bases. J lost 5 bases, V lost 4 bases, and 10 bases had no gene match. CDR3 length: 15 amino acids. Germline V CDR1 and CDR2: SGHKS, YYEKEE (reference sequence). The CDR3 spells CASSPQTGEIYGYTF. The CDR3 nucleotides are TGTGCCAGCAGCCCTCAGACAGGGGAGATATATGGCTACACCTTC.

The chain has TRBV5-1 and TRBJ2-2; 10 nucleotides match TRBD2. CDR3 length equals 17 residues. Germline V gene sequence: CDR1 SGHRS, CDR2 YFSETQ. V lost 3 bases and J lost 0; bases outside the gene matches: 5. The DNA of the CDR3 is TGCGCCAGCAGCTGGACTAGCGGAAACCCGAACACCGGGGAGCTGTTTTTT. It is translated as CASSWTSGNPNTGELFF.

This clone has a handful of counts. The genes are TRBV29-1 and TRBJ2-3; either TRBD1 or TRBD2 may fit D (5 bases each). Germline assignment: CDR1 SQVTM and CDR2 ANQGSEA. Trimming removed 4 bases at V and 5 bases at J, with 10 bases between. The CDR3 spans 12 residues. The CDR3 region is CSVGRGGDTQYF. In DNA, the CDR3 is TGCAGCGTTGGTCGTGGGGGAGATACGCAGTATTTT.

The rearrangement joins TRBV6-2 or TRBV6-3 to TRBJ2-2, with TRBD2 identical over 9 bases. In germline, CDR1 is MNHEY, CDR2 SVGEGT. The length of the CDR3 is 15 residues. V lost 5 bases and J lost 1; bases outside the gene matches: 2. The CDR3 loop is CASSQLAGNTGELFF. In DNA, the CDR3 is TGTGCCAGCAGTCAACTAGCGGGGAACACCGGGGAGCTGTTTTTT.

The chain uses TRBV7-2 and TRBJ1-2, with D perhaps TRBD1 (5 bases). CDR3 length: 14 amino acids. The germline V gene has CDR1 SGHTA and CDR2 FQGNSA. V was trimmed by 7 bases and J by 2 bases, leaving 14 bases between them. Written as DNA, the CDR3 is TGTGCCAGCACCACCGGGACGGGGAACTATGGCTACACCTTC. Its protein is CASTTGTGNYGYTF.

The CDR3 region has the DNA TGCGCCAGCAGCTTGGGGGCAGGGGGAGAGACCCAGTACTTC. Translating it yields CASSLGAGGETQYF. The chain couples TRBV5-1 to TRBJ2-5, with TRBD1 identical over 7 bases. This CDR3 is 14 amino acids long. In germline, CDR1 is SGHRS, CDR2 YFSETQ. V lost 0 bases and J lost 4; bases outside the gene matches: 3.

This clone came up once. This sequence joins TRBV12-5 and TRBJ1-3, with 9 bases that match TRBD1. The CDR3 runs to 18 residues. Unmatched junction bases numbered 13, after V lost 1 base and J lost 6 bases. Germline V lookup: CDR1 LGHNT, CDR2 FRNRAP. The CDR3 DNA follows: TGTGCTAGTGGTTTGGACCTAACAGGGGGCGCGCCGGTAAACACCATATATTTT. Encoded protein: CASGLDLTGGAPVNTIYF.

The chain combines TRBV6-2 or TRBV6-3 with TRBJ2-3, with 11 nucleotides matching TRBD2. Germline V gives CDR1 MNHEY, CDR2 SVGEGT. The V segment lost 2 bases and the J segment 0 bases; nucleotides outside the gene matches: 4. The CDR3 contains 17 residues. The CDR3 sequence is CASSYETSGESTDTQYF. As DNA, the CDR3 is TGTGCCAGCAGTTACGAGACTAGCGGGGAAAGCACAGATACGCAGTATTTT.